This T cell receptor (beta chain) was recorded in a study of OX40 agonist ivuxolimab in advanced cancers. The V gene's germline CDR1 is MNHNY and CDR2 SVGAGI (reference sequence). V dropped 6 bases and J dropped 1; count of bases not matched to a gene: 4. This CDR3 contains 16 residues. TCRdb keeps only in-frame clones here, not all; method: immunoSEQ multiplex PCR. The profile shows roughly 70,000 clones, roughly nine tenths of them singletons. This chain joins TRBV6-6 and TRBJ2-1; 12 bases fit TRBD2. The sequencing used CD4+ or CD8+ T cells sorted from blood, collected in a trial of the OX40 agonist ivuxolimab. The receptor was isolated from an adult with an advanced solid tumor such as melanoma, head and neck, liver or kidney cancer. In nucleotides, the CDR3 is TGTGCCAGCAGGGGACTAGCGGGTAGTTCCTACAATGAGCAGTTCTTC. This encodes CASRGLAGSSYNEQFF.